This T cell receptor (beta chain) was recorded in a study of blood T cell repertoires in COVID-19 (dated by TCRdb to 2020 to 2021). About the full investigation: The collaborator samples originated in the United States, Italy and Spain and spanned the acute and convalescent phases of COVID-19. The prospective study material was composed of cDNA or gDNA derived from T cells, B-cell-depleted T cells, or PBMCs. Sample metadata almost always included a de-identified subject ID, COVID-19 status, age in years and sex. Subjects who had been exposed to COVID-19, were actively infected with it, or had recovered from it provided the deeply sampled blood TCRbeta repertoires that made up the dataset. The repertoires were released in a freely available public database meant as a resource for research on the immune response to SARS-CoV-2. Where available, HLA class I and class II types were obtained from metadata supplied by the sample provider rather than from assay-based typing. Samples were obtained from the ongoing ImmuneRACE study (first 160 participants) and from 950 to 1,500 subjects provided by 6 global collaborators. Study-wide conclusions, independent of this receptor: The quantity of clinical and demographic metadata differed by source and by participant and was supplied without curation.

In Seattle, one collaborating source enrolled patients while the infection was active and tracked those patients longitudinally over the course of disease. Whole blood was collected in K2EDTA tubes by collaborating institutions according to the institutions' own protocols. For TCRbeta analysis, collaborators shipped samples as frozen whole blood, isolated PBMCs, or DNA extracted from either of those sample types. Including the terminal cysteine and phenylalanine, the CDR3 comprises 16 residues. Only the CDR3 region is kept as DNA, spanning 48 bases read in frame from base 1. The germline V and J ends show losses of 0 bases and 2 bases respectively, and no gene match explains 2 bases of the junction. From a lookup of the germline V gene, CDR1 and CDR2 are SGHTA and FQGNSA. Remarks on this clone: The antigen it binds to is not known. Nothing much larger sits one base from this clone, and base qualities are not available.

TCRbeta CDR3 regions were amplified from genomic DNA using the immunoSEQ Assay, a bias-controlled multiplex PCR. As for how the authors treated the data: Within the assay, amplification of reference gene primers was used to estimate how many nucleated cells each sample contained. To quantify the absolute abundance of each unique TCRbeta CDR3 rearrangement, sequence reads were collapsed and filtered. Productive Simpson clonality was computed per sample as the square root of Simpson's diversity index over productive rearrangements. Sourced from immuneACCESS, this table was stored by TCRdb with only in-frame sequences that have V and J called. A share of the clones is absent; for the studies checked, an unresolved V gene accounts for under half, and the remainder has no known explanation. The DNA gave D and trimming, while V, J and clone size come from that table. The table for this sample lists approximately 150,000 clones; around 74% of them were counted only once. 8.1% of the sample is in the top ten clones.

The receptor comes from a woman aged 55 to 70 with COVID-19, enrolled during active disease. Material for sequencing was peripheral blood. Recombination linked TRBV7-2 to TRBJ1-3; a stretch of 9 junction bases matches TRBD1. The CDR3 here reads CASSLAGQGTGNTIYF. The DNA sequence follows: TGTGCCAGCAGCTTAGCCGGACAGGGGACTGGAAACACCATATATTTT.